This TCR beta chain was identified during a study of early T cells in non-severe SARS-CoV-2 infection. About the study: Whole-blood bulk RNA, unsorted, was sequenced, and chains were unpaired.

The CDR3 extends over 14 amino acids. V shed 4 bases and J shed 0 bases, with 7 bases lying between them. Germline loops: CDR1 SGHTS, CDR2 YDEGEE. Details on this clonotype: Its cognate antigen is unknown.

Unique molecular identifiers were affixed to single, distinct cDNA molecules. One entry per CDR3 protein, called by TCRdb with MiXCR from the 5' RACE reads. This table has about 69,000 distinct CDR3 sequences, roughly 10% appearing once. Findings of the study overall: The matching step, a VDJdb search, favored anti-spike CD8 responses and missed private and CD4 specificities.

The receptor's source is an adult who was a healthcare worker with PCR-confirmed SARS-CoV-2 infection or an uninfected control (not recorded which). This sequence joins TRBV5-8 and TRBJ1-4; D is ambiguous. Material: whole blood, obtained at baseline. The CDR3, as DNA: TGTGCCAGCAGCCCGGACGCAACTAATGAAAAACTGTTTTTT. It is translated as CASSPDATNEKLFF.